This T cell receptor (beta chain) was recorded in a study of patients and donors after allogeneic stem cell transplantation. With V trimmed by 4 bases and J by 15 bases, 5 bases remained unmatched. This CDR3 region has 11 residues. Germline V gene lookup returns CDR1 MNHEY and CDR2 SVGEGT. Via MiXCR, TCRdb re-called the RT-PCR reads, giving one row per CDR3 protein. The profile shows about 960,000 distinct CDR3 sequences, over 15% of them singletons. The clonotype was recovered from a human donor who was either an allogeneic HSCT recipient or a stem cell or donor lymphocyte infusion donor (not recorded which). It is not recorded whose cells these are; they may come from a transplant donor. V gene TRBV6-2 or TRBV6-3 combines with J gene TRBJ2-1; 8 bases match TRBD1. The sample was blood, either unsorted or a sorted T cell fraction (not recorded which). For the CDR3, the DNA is TGTGCCAGCAGTTTCGGACAGGGTCTGTTCTTC. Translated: CASSFGQGLFF.